The 28 T cell receptor beta chains in this list originate from one sample, sequenced in a study of blood T cell repertoires in COVID-19. Only in-frame clones appear in the TCRdb table, and some are missing; sequencing was by immunoSEQ multiplex PCR. Found here are 650,000 to 800,000 clones, 80% to 90% of them singletons; the top ten hold roughly 0.25%. Sequencing input: peripheral blood. The receptors originated from a woman aged 18-29 years with acute or convalescent COVID-19.

About this clone itself: A junction end diverges from the germline sequence, so it may reflect a read error. The V gene is TRBV28, the J gene TRBJ1-5, with no clear D. Germline values: CDR1 MDHEN, CDR2 SYDVKM. The CDR3 is 12 residues long. CDR3 residues: CASTPSDQPQHF. CDR3 DNA: TGTGCCAGCACCCCTAGCGATCAGCCCCAGCATTTT.

This clone is a singleton in its sample. The chain uses TRBV18 and TRBJ2-3, with 7 bases matching TRBD1. Losses at the gene ends were 2 bases for V and 4 bases for J; bases not matched to a gene: 6. Germline lookup yields CDR1 KGHSH and CDR2 LQKENI. The CDR3 runs 15 residues. The CDR3 loop is CASSPDRAGADTQYF. CDR3 sequence (DNA): TGTGCCAGCTCACCAGACAGGGCCGGCGCAGATACGCAGTATTTT.

This chain joins TRBV19 and TRBJ1-2, with 7 bases aligning to TRBD1. Germline loops: CDR1 LNHDA, CDR2 SQIVND (reference sequence). V lost 4 bases, J lost 4 bases, and 9 bases stayed unmatched. The CDR3 length is 15 residues. This chain's CDR3 is CASSNRDRLFYGYTF. For the CDR3, the DNA is TGTGCCAGTAGTAACCGGGACAGACTCTTCTATGGCTACACCTTC.

The chain employs TRBV4-3 and TRBJ1-1, with D perhaps matching TRBD1 (5 bases). The CDR3 contains 13 residues. Between the trimmed V and J ends, which lost 3 bases and 1 base, there was a span of 6 bases. Germline V CDR1 and CDR2: LGHNA, YSLEER. The CDR3 DNA follows: TGCGCCAGCAGCCAGGGGCAGAACACTGAAGCTTTCTTT. Amino acids: CASSQGQNTEAFF.

The rearrangement uses TRBV7-3 and TRBJ2-7; no definite D call. This CDR3 spans 13 amino acids. The V gene's germline CDR1 is SGHTA and CDR2 FQGTGA. V was pared by 2 bases and J by 6 bases, with 11 bases between. This chain's CDR3 is CASSLVPGGEQYF. In DNA form, the CDR3 reads TGTGCCAGCAGCTTAGTGCCGGGTGGCGAGCAGTACTTC.

CDR3 bases: TGTGCCAGCAGCCCCTCGGGGGGACCTTCGAGCAATCAGCCCCAGCATTTT. The encoded protein is CASSPSGGPSSNQPQHF. V is TRBV9 and J is TRBJ1-5; perhaps TRBD1 as D (5 bases). The CDR3 has 17 amino acids. Looked up from germline, CDR1 is SGDLS and CDR2 is YYNGEE. V was cut by 4 bases and J by 1 base, with 18 bases left in between.

The J gene is TRBJ1-1, the V gene TRBV29-1, with 7 nucleotides matching TRBD1. V trimming: 4 bases; J trimming: 0 bases; junction bases outside the gene matches: 5. Germline loops: CDR1 SQVTM, CDR2 ANQGSEA. The CDR3 runs to 14 residues. In nucleotides, the CDR3 is TGCAGCGTTGGGGCCGGGACAGTGAACACTGAAGCTTTCTTT. Its protein product is CSVGAGTVNTEAFF.

The DNA of the CDR3 is TGTGCCAGCAGCTCCGGGACACAGAACACTGAAGCTTTCTTT. Amino acid sequence: CASSSGTQNTEAFF. The chain couples TRBV6-5 to TRBJ1-1; a weak D match, TRBD1 (6 bases). In germline, CDR1 is MNHEY, CDR2 SVGAGI. The CDR3 is made up of 14 amino acids. V lost 6 bases, J lost 1 base, and 12 bases lay in between.

This rearrangement joins TRBV9 to TRBJ1-6; D is uncertain. Germline loops: CDR1 SGDLS, CDR2 YYNGEE. V dropped 0 bases and J dropped 10 bases, with 17 bases sitting between them. CDR3 size: 16 residues. CDR3 DNA sequence: TGTGCCAGCAGCGTAGCTGGCAGTTCTAATAGCTCACCCCTCCACTTT. It yields the protein CASSVAGSSNSSPLHF.

The V and J genes are TRBV3-1 (or the pseudogene TRBV3-2) and TRBJ1-2; tentative D call: TRBD1 (6 bases). Germline CDR1 and CDR2: LGHDT and YNNKEL (reference sequence). Trimming pared 4 bases from V and 4 bases from J, leaving 16 bases between. This CDR3 region has 15 residues. The CDR3 region has the DNA TGTGCCAGCAGCCCCCTGTCGACAGGAAGCTATGGCTACACCTTC. Translation: CASSPLSTGSYGYTF.

This rearrangement joins TRBV9 to TRBJ2-3; TRBD1 matches at 7 bases. Germline CDR1 reads SGDLS; CDR2 reads YYNGEE. CDR3 length equals 18 residues. Unmatched junction bases numbered 20, after V lost 6 bases and J lost 4 bases. The DNA of the CDR3 is TGTGCCAGCACACATCCCGGAACCGGGACAGACCACCCAGATACGCAGTATTTT. Translation: CASTHPGTGTDHPDTQYF.

CDR3 residues: CASSIKGLHNQPQHF. Written as DNA, the CDR3 is TGTGCCAGTAGTATTAAGGGACTTCACAATCAGCCCCAGCATTTT. The rearrangement joins TRBV19 to TRBJ1-5, with a possible D match to TRBD1 (5 bases). The ends were cut back, 3 bases at V and 3 bases at J, with 12 bases in the middle. The CDR3 contains 15 residues. Germline assignment: CDR1 LNHDA and CDR2 SQIVND (reference sequence).

This clone was recorded a few times. The chain uses TRBV10-3 and TRBJ1-2; 10 nucleotides agree with TRBD1. This CDR3 comprises 13 residues. V was clipped by 8 bases and J by 3 bases; unmatched bases: 3. The germline CDR1 and CDR2 sequences are ENHRY and SYGVKD. CDR3 nucleotides: TGTGCCATCGGGACAGGGGATTACTATGGCTACACCTTC. As protein: CAIGTGDYYGYTF.

Comment on this clone: In the same sample, other DNA sequences code for this CDR3. This chain uses TRBV12-3 or TRBV12-4 with TRBJ2-7; D remains ambiguous. This CDR3 contains 13 residues. Trimming took 3 bases from V and 0 from J, leaving 6 bases between them. The CDR3 here is CASSFGGSYEQYF. DNA of the CDR3: TGTGCCAGCAGTTTCGGCGGCTCCTACGAGCAGTACTTC.

The rearrangement joins TRBV7-9 to TRBJ2-7, with D possibly being TRBD1 (6 bases). Germline loops: CDR1 SEHNR, CDR2 FQNEAQ (reference sequence). Trimming pared 4 bases from V and 1 base from J, leaving 8 bases between. The CDR3 has 13 amino acids. The CDR3 DNA is TGTGCCAGCAGCTCAGGGGTTTCCTACGAGCAGTACTTC. Its translation is CASSSGVSYEQYF.

This chain uses TRBV27 with TRBJ1-2, with 7 bases fitting TRBD1. The CDR3 loop spans 16 amino acids. V was clipped by 6 bases and J by 2 bases; unmatched bases: 12. Germline V CDR1 and CDR2: MNHEY, SMNVEV (reference sequence). As DNA, the CDR3 is TGTGCCAGCAGGACCATTACCCGGGACAGAAACTATGGCTACACCTTC. Protein sequence: CASRTITRDRNYGYTF.

The V and J genes are TRBV19 and TRBJ2-7; 8 nucleotides match TRBD1. CDR1 and CDR2 from the germline V gene are LNHDA and SQIVND (reference sequence). This CDR3 has 16 amino acids. Unmatched junction bases numbered 9, after V lost 5 bases and J lost 0 bases. CDR3 amino acids: CASSRQGSPLSYEQYF. The CDR3 region has the DNA TGTGCCAGTAGTCGACAGGGGTCGCCCCTCTCCTACGAGCAGTACTTC. The full variable domain, with the rest looked up from reference TRBV19 and TRBJ2-7, is DGGITQSPKYLFRKEGQNVTLSCEQNLNHDAMYWYRQDPGQGLRLIYYSQIVNDFQKGDIAEGYSVSREKKESFPLTVTSAQKNPTAFYLCASSRQGSPLSYEQYFGPGTRLTVT.

The rearrangement joins TRBV27 to TRBJ1-1; no clear D gene. Trimming left V 3 bases short and J 3 bases short, with 11 bases between. Germline V gives CDR1 MNHEY, CDR2 SMNVEV (reference sequence). The CDR3 has 14 amino acids. Written as DNA, the CDR3 is TGTGCCAGCAGTTTTCGAGCGGTGGACACTGAAGCTTTCTTT. Its translation: CASSFRAVDTEAFF.

The CDR3 sequence: CAIIRQHFFVSNQPQHF. In DNA, the CDR3 is TGTGCCATCATCAGGCAACACTTTTTTGTTAGCAATCAGCCCCAGCATTTT. This chain links TRBV10-3 with TRBJ1-5, with D unclear. V lost 7 bases, J lost 0 bases, and 19 bases lay in between. The V gene's germline CDR1 is ENHRY and CDR2 SYGVKD. The CDR3 runs to 17 residues.

The rearrangement joins TRBV5-1 to TRBJ2-3; 9 bases align to TRBD2. Looked up from germline, CDR1 is SGHRS and CDR2 is YFSETQ. The CDR3 sequence is 15 residues long. V dropped 4 bases and J dropped 2; count of bases not matched to a gene: 5. For the CDR3, the DNA is TGCGCCAGCAGCGTTAGCGGGGGCCCCACAGATACGCAGTATTTT. Encoded protein: CASSVSGGPTDTQYF.

The V call is TRBV5-1, the J call TRBJ1-2, with TRBD1 identical over 11 bases. This CDR3 region has 15 residues. CDR1 and CDR2 from the germline V gene are SGHRS and YFSETQ. J gave up 3 bases and V 4 bases, and 5 bases lay outside the gene matches. CDR3 nucleotide sequence: TGCGCCAGCAGCGTTCGGGGACAGGGGGACTATGGCTACACCTTC. Translation: CASSVRGQGDYGYTF. The full variable domain, its missing parts supplied by reference TRBV5-1 and TRBJ1-2, is KAGVTQTPRYLIKTRGQQVTLSCSPISGHRSVSWYQQTPGQGLQFLFEYFSETQRNKGNFPGRFSGRQFSNSRSEMNVSTLELGDSALYLCASSVRGQGDYGYTFGSGTRLTVV.

The gene calls are TRBV7-2 and TRBJ1-2; possible D gene TRBD1, 6 bases. V lost 5 bases and J lost 6, with 10 bases in between. The CDR3 loop spans 12 amino acids. Germline CDR1 SGHTA, CDR2 FQGNSA. CDR3 in DNA: TGTGCCAGCAGCCTGGGGGCCAATGGCTACACCTTC. It specifies CASSLGANGYTF.

This chain links TRBV24-1 with TRBJ1-5, with a weak D call TRBD1 (6 bases). The germline V gene encodes CDR1 KGHDR and CDR2 SFDVKD. V dropped 9 bases and J dropped 0 bases, with 11 bases sitting between them. The length of the CDR3 is 14 residues. CDR3 bases: TGTGCCACCGCGGACAGTTATAGCAATCAGCCCCAGCATTTT. Translated, it gives CATADSYSNQPQHF.

The V and J genes are TRBV7-9 and TRBJ1-6; D unresolved. The CDR3 sequence is 14 residues long. V was pared by 1 base and J by 6 bases, with 7 bases between. CDR1 SEHNR and CDR2 FQNEAQ come from the germline V gene (reference sequence). The CDR3 is CASSLGSVNSPLHF. DNA for the CDR3: TGTGCCAGCAGCTTAGGGTCGGTTAATTCACCCCTCCACTTT.

The genes are TRBV3-1 (or the pseudogene TRBV3-2) and TRBJ2-2; D might be TRBD1 (6 bases). Germline assignment: CDR1 LGHDT and CDR2 YNNKEL (reference sequence). V lost 6 bases and J 3 bases, leaving 11 bases between the germline ends. CDR3 length equals 14 residues. The CDR3 DNA reads as TGTGCCAGCAGGAAGGACAGCTACACCGGGGAGCTGTTTTTT. Protein sequence: CASRKDSYTGELFF.

The chain joins TRBV5-1 to TRBJ2-2; 7 bases fit TRBD1. Germline-derived CDR1 and CDR2 are SGHRS and YFSETQ. The CDR3 length is 17 residues. V lost 1 base, J lost 1 base, and 7 bases stayed unmatched. As DNA, the CDR3 is TGCGCCAGCAGCTTGAGGGTAGACAGGGAGAACACCGGGGAGCTGTTTTTT. It is translated as CASSLRVDRENTGELFF.

The chain uses TRBV5-4 and TRBJ2-7, with D tentatively TRBD1 (6 bases). Trimming cost V 5 bases and J 7 bases, with 13 bases left between them. This CDR3 is built from 12 residues. CDR1 is SGHNT, CDR2 YYREEE, per germline (reference sequence). The CDR3 sequence is CASSWGRGEQYF. CDR3 bases: TGTGCCAGCAGTTGGGGAAGGGGGGAGCAGTACTTC.

The chain employs TRBV12-3 or TRBV12-4 and TRBJ1-4, with D unresolved. The CDR3 covers 13 residues. Trimming removed 5 bases from V and 2 bases from J, with 6 bases in between. CDR3 loop: CASSLLTNEKLFF. The DNA of the CDR3 is TGTGCCAGCAGTCTTCTCACTAATGAAAAACTGTTTTTT.